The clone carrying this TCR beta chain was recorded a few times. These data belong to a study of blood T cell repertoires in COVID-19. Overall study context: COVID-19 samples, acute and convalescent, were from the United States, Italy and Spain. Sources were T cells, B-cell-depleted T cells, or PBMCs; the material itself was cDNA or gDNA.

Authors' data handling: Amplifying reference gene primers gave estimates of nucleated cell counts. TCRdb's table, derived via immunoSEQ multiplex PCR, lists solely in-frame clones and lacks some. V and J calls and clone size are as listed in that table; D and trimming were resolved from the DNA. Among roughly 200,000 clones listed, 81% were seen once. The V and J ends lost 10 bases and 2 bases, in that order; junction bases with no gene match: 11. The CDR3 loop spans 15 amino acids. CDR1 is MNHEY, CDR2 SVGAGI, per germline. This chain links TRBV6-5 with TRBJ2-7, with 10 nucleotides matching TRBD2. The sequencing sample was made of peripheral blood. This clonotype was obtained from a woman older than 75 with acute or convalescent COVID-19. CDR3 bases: TGTGCCACCCTTCTCGACAGCGGGGGGGCCTACGAGCAGTACTTC. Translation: CATLLDSGGAYEQYF.